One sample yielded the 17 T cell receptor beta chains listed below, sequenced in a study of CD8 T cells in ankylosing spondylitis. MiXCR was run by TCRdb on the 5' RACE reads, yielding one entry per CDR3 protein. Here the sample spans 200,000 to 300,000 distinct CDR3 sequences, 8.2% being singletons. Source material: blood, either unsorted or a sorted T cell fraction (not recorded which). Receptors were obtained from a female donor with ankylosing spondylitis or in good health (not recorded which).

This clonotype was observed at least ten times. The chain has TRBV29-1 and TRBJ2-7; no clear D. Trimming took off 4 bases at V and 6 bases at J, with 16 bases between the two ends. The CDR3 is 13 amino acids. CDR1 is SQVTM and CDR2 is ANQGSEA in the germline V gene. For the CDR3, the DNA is TGCAGCGTTGTAACCCCCACGCTCGGCGAGCAGTACTTC. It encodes CSVVTPTLGEQYF.

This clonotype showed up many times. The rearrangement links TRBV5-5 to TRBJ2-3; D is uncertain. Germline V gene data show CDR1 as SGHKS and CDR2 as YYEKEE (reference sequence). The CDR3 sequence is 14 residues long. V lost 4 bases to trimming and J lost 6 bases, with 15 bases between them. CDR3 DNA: TGTGCCAGCAGCCCTAGGCTAGTGGAGGATACGCAGTATTTT. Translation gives CASSPRLVEDTQYF.

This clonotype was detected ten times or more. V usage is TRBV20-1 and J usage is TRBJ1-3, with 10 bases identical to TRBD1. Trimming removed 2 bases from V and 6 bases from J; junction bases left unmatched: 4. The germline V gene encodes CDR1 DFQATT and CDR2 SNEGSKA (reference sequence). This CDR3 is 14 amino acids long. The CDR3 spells CSARPGQGINTIYF. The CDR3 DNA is TGCAGTGCTAGACCGGGACAGGGGATAAACACCATATATTTT.

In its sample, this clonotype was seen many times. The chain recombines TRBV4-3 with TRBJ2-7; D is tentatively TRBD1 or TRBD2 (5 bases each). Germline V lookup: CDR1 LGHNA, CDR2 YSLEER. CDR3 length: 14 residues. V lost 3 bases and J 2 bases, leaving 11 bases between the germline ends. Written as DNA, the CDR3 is TGCGCCAGCAGCCAGGCCGGGGCTACCTACGAGCAGTACTTC. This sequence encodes CASSQAGATYEQYF.

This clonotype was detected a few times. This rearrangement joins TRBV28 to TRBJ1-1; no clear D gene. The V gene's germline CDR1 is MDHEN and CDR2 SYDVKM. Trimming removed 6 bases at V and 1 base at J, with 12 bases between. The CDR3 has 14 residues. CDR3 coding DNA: TGTGCCAGCAGGAAGGGAGGGCCGAACACTGAAGCTTTCTTT. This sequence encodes CASRKGGPNTEAFF.

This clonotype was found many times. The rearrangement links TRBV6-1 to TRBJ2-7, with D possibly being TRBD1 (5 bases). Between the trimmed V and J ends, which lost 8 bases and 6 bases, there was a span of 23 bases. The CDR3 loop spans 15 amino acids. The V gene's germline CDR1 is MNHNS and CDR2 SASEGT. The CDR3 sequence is CASSAKGQGRGEQYF. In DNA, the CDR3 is TGTGCCAGCTCCGCTAAAGGGCAGGGAAGGGGCGAGCAGTACTTC.

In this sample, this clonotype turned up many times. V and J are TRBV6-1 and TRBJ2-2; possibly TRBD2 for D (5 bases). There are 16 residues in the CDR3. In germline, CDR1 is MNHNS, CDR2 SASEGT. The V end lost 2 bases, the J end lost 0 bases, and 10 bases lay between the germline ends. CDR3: CASSERRSANTGELFF. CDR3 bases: TGTGCCAGCAGTGAACGGAGGTCGGCGAACACCGGGGAGCTGTTTTTT.

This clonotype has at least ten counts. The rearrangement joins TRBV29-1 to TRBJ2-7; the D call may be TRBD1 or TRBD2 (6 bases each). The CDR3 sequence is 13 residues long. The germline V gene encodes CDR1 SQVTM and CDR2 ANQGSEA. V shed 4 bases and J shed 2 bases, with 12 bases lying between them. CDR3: CSVGRGPAYEQYF. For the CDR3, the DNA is TGCAGCGTTGGTCGGGGGCCAGCCTACGAGCAGTACTTC.

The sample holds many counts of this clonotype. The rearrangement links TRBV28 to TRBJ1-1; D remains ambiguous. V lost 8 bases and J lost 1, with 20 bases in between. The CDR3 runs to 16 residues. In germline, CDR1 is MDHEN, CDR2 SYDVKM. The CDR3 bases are TGTGCCAGCCCTTACCCCGTAGGAGGGAAGAACACTGAAGCTTTCTTT. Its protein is CASPYPVGGKNTEAFF.

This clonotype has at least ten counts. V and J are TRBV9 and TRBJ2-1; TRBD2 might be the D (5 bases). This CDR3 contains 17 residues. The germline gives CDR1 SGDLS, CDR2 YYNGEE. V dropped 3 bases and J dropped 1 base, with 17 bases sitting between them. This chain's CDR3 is CASSASPREPSYNEQFF. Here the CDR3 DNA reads TGTGCCAGCAGCGCATCGCCACGGGAACCATCCTACAATGAGCAGTTCTTC. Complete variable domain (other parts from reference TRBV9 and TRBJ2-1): DSGVTQTPKHLITATGQRVTLRCSPRSGDLSVYWYQQSLDQGLQFLIQYYNGEERAKGNILERFSAQQFPDLHSELNLSSLELGDSALYFCASSASPREPSYNEQFFGPGTRLTVL.

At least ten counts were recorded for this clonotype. DNA for the CDR3: TGCAGTGCTCGGCGGACCGGGACAGGGGACACTGAAGCTTTCTTT. Encoded protein: CSARRTGTGDTEAFF. The chain employs TRBV20-1 and TRBJ1-1, with 10 bases that match TRBD1. The ends lost 5 bases at V and 3 bases at J; junction bases unmatched: 9. Germline assignment: CDR1 DFQATT and CDR2 SNEGSKA (reference sequence). This CDR3 region has 15 residues.

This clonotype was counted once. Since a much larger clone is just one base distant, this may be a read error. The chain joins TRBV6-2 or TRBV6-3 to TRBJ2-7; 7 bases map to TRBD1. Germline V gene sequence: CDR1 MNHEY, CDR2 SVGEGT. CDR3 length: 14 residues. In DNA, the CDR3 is TGTGCCAGCAGTTACGGACAGGAGATCTACGAGCAGCACTTC. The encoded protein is CASSYGQEIYEQHF.

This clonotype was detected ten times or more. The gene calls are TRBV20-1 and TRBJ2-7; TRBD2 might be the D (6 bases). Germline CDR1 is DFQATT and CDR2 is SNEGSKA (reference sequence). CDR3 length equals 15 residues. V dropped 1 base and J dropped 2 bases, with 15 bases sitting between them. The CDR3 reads CSARVIGTSAYEQYF. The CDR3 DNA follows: TGCAGTGCTAGAGTTATCGGGACTTCCGCCTACGAGCAGTACTTC.

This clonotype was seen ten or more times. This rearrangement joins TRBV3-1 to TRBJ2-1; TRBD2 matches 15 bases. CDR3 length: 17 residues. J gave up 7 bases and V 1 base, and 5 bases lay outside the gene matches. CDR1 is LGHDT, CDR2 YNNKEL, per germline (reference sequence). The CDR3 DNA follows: TGTGCCAGCAGCCAAGGGACTAGCGGGAGGGCCTTTAATGAGCAGTTCTTC. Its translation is CASSQGTSGRAFNEQFF.

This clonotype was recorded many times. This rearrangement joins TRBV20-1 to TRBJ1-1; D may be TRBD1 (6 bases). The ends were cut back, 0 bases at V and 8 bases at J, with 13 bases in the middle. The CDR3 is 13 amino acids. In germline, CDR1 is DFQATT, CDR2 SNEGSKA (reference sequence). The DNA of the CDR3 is TGCAGTGCTAGAGATAGGACAGCCCGAGAAGCTTTCTTT. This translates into CSARDRTAREAFF.

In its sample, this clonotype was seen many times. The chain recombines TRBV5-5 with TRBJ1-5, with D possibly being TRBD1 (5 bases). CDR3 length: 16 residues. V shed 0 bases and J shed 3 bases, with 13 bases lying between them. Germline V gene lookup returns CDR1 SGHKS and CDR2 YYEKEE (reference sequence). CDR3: CASSLGLGGANQPQHF. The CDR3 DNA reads TGTGCCAGCAGCTTGGGTCTCGGCGGGGCCAATCAGCCCCAGCATTTT.

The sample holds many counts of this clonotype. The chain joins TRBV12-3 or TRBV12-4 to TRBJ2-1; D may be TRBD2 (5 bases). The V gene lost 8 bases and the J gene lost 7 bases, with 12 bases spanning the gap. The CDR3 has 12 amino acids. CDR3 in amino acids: CASSRVGNEQFF. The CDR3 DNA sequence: TGTGCCAGCTCGAGGGTGGGGAATGAGCAGTTCTTC.